The 24 T cell receptor beta chains below were found in one sample sequenced in a study of cytomegalovirus exposure and HLA in healthy donors. The PCR made use of 60 Vbeta and 13 Jbeta primers. Produced via immunoSEQ multiplex PCR; TCRdb's table is partial and in-frame only. The sample features 200,000 to 250,000 clones, with roughly 0.89% in its top ten. Sequenced input: PBMCs. These receptors originate from a woman aged 25 to 39 in good health and CMV-seropositive.

The V and J genes are TRBV7-8 and TRBJ1-1; D gene ambiguous. This CDR3 spans 13 amino acids. The V gene lost 6 bases and the J gene lost 1 base, with 9 bases spanning the gap. Germline values: CDR1 SGHVS, CDR2 FQNEAQ. The CDR3 DNA is TGTGCCAGCAGTAGAAACAGGAACACTGAAGCTTTCTTT. Amino acids: CASSRNRNTEAFF.

The chain employs TRBV10-3 and TRBJ1-5; D remains unclear. This CDR3 spans 15 amino acids. Looked up from germline, CDR1 is ENHRY and CDR2 is SYGVKD. V lost 2 bases and J lost 1, with 9 bases in between. The CDR3 region has the DNA TGTGCCATCAGTGAGACACCGGGGAGCAATCAGCCCCAGCATTTT. Amino acid sequence: CAISETPGSNQPQHF.

The V and J genes are TRBV9 and TRBJ2-5, with 7 bases lining up with TRBD2. The germline CDR1 and CDR2 sequences are SGDLS and YYNGEE. The CDR3 spans 17 residues. Trimming cost V 0 bases and J 5 bases; bases outside gene matches: 13. The DNA for the CDR3 is TGTGCCAGCAGCGTAGATTGGATACTAGCGAATCCCGAGACCCAGTACTTC. Translated: CASSVDWILANPETQYF. The full variable domain, rest sourced from reference TRBV9 and TRBJ2-5, is DSGVTQTPKHLITATGQRVTLRCSPRSGDLSVYWYQQSLDQGLQFLIQYYNGEERAKGNILERFSAQQFPDLHSELNLSSLELGDSALYFCASSVDWILANPETQYFGPGTRLLVL.

The V call is TRBV19, the J call TRBJ1-1, with 7 bases matching TRBD1. Per the germline V gene, CDR1 is LNHDA and CDR2 is SQIVND (reference sequence). V was clipped by 3 bases and J by 0 bases; unmatched bases: 10. The CDR3 has 17 amino acids. The CDR3 loop is CASSIPTGMGMNTEAFF. The CDR3 DNA reads as TGTGCCAGTAGTATCCCGACAGGGATGGGCATGAACACTGAAGCTTTCTTT.

The V call is TRBV5-1, the J call TRBJ2-5; D may be TRBD2 (5 bases). The better agreement between TRBJ2-7 and the DNA end casts doubt on the J call. The CDR3 has 14 amino acids. Looked up from germline, CDR1 is SGHRS and CDR2 is YFSETQ. The CDR3 loop reads CASSSDGITYEQYF. The DNA for the CDR3 is TGCGCCAGCAGCTCGGACGGGATTACCTACGAGCAGTACTTC.

The chain carries TRBV2 and TRBJ2-1; D possibly corresponds to TRBD2 (6 bases). This CDR3 is built from 12 residues. V lost 4 bases to trimming and J lost 13 bases, with 14 bases between them. CDR1 is SNHLY and CDR2 is FYNNEI in the germline V gene. The CDR3 nucleotides read TGTGCCAGCAGTGTCCGGACTACGGAACAGTTCTTC. Translated: CASSVRTTEQFF.

The gene calls are TRBV21-1 and TRBJ2-5; the D segment call TRBD2 is taken from the table without a DNA check. TRBV21-1 counts as a pseudogene. The CDR3 length is 15 residues. The CDR3 is CASSKPREVGETQYF. CDR3 nucleotides: TGTGCCAGCAGCAAACCCCGGGAGGTGGGAGAGACCCAGTACTTC.

The gene calls are TRBV29-1 and TRBJ2-5; 13 positions agree with TRBD2. CDR3 length: 15 residues. Germline V CDR1 and CDR2: SQVTM, ANQGSEA. V shed 2 bases and J 2 bases; nucleotides not matched to a gene: 2. Here the CDR3 DNA reads TGCAGCGTTGAAAGGACTAGCGGGAGTCAAGAGACCCAGTACTTC. As protein: CSVERTSGSQETQYF. Drawing the rest from reference TRBV29-1 and TRBJ2-5, the complete variable domain is SAVISQKPSRDICQRGTSLTIQCQVDSQVTMMFWYRQQPGQSLTLIATANQGSEATYESGFVIDKFPISRPNLTFSTLTVSNMSPEDSSIYLCSVERTSGSQETQYFGPGTRLLVL.

V is TRBV30 and J is TRBJ2-1, with TRBD2 identical over 8 bases. The CDR3 loop spans 13 amino acids. Germline V gene data show CDR1 as GTSNPN and CDR2 as SVGIG (reference sequence). J gave up 7 bases and V 5 bases, and 7 bases lay outside the gene matches. Written as DNA, the CDR3 is TGTGCCTGGGCCTCTAGCGGGCCTAATGAGCAGTTCTTC. Its protein product is CAWASSGPNEQFF.

The gene calls are TRBV6-5 and TRBJ2-7; D might be TRBD1 (6 bases). The length of the CDR3 is 14 residues. CDR1 is MNHEY and CDR2 is SVGAGI in the germline V gene. Trimming shortened V by 9 bases and J by 0 bases, and 15 bases separated the two germline ends. CDR3: CASSRTASSYEQYF. The CDR3, as DNA: TGTGCCAGTTCCCGGACAGCGAGCTCCTACGAGCAGTACTTC.

V usage is TRBV5-4 and J usage is TRBJ2-7, with 9 bases fitting TRBD2. The germline V gene encodes CDR1 SGHNT and CDR2 YYREEE (reference sequence). V was pared by 4 bases and J by 6 bases, with 5 bases of the junction left unmatched. This CDR3 contains 13 residues. In nucleotides, the CDR3 is TGTGCCAGCAGCAGGGGACTAGCCACCGAGCAGTACTTC. Its protein product is CASSRGLATEQYF.

The chain joins TRBV6-4 to TRBJ1-5; D gene unclear. The germline CDR1 and CDR2 sequences are MRHNA and SNTAGT. V was trimmed by 3 bases and J by 5 bases, leaving 20 bases between them. There are 17 residues in the CDR3. The CDR3 DNA is TGTGCCAGCAGTGAAGAGAGGGCACAAGACCTTGATCAGCCCCAGCATTTT. Encoded protein: CASSEERAQDLDQPQHF.

The rearrangement links TRBV9 to TRBJ1-5; D remains ambiguous. CDR3 size: 14 residues. The germline CDR1 and CDR2 sequences are SGDLS and YYNGEE. V lost 1 base, J lost 7 bases, and 12 bases lay in between. This CDR3 reads CASSVSPGNQPQHF. In DNA, the CDR3 is TGTGCCAGCAGCGTATCTCCGGGGAACCAGCCCCAGCATTTT.

This chain links TRBV6-4 with TRBJ2-1; 8 bases align to TRBD2. With V trimmed by 3 bases and J by 0 bases, 10 bases remained unmatched. CDR1 MRHNA and CDR2 SNTAGT come from the germline V gene. The CDR3 runs 18 residues. The DNA for the CDR3 is TGTGCCAGCAGTGAAGTAAAGCGGGGGCCCTACTCCTACAATGAGCAGTTCTTC. It translates to CASSEVKRGPYSYNEQFF.

The chain joins TRBV4-1 to TRBJ1-1; D is possibly TRBD1 (5 bases). The CDR3 consists of 13 residues. Between the trimmed V and J ends, which lost 2 bases and 5 bases, there was a span of 9 bases. CDR1 MGHRA and CDR2 YSYEKL come from the germline V gene. The CDR3 protein is CASSQKGRTEAFF. CDR3 nucleotides: TGCGCCAGCAGCCAAAAGGGGCGGACTGAAGCTTTCTTT.

The rearrangement links TRBV4-1 to TRBJ1-1; D not resolved. The CDR3 consists of 13 residues. The germline V gene has CDR1 MGHRA and CDR2 YSYEKL. Trimming took 6 bases from V and 4 from J, leaving 12 bases between them. CDR3 sequence (DNA): TGCGCCAGCAGACGCGGCCAGTCCACTGAAGCTTTCTTT. Its protein product is CASRRGQSTEAFF.

The chain has TRBV4-3 and TRBJ2-2, with 10 positions matching TRBD1. The CDR3 is 20 amino acids. The J segment lost 5 bases and the V segment lost 1 base, leaving 16 bases of the junction unmatched. Germline CDR1 LGHNA, CDR2 YSLEER. CDR3 coding DNA: TGCGCCAGCAGCCAAGCTACTCCCGGGACAGGGGCACCTCGAACCGGGGAGCTGTTTTTT. Residues: CASSQATPGTGAPRTGELFF.

As for this clone: Different DNA sequences within this sample yield the same CDR3. The genes are TRBV5-1 and TRBJ1-1, with D tentatively TRBD1 (5 bases). Germline CDR1 is SGHRS and CDR2 is YFSETQ. This CDR3 spans 15 amino acids. The V and J ends lost 0 bases and 4 bases respectively, with 13 bases between them. In DNA form, the CDR3 reads TGCGCCAGCAGCTTGGCGGCGGGGGGGGGCACTGAAGCTTTCTTT. This sequence encodes CASSLAAGGGTEAFF.

The V gene is TRBV5-1, the J gene TRBJ2-2; 9 bases match TRBD1. The CDR3 has 16 residues. The J segment lost 1 base and the V segment lost 1 base, leaving 2 bases of the junction unmatched. Germline values: CDR1 SGHRS, CDR2 YFSETQ. The CDR3 DNA is TGCGCCAGCAGCTTGCTGGGACAGGGGAACACCGGGGAGCTGTTTTTT. Translated: CASSLLGQGNTGELFF.

J is TRBJ2-7 and V is TRBV6-5; D is unresolved. The CDR3 length is 15 residues. V lost 2 bases, J lost 3 bases, and 14 bases lay in between. Per germline, CDR1 MNHEY and CDR2 SVGAGI. The DNA of the CDR3 is TGTGCCAGCAGTTACCTTGCGCGATCAAACTACGAGCAGTACTTC. This codes for CASSYLARSNYEQYF.

The chain links TRBV5-1 to TRBJ2-7; 7 nucleotides agree with TRBD2. The CDR3 covers 14 residues. V trimming: 1 base; J trimming: 2 bases; junction bases outside the gene matches: 3. CDR1 and CDR2 from the germline V gene are SGHRS and YFSETQ. CDR3 DNA sequence: TGCGCCAGCAGCTTGAACGCGGGGGCCTACGAGCAGTACTTC. Encoded protein: CASSLNAGAYEQYF.

The chain couples TRBV19 to TRBJ1-2; 8 positions match TRBD1. The CDR3 extends over 13 amino acids. V gave up 5 bases and J gave up 7 bases; unmatched junction bases: 6. CDR1 LNHDA and CDR2 SQIVND come from the germline V gene (reference sequence). CDR3 sequence (DNA): TGTGCCAGTAGTCTAGGGACAGGTGCTGGCTACACCTTC. Its protein product is CASSLGTGAGYTF.

The chain is built from TRBV6-1 and TRBJ1-2; no definite D call. This CDR3 spans 15 amino acids. Germline V gene lookup returns CDR1 MNHNS and CDR2 SASEGT. The V end was cut by 1 base, the J end by 2 bases, with 11 bases between. The CDR3 coding sequence is TGTGCCAGCAGTGAAGAGGTCAGGTTAAACTATGGCTACACCTTC. It is translated as CASSEEVRLNYGYTF.

In DNA, the CDR3 is TGCAGCCTGAAGTCGGTCAGGGGTGGCACAGATACGCAGTATTTT. This translates into CSLKSVRGGTDTQYF. This chain uses TRBV29-1 with TRBJ2-3, with D tentatively TRBD1 (6 bases). With 8 bases removed from V and 1 base from J, the gap between germline ends came to 19 bases. The CDR3 is 15 residues long. The germline V gene encodes CDR1 SQVTM and CDR2 ANQGSEA.